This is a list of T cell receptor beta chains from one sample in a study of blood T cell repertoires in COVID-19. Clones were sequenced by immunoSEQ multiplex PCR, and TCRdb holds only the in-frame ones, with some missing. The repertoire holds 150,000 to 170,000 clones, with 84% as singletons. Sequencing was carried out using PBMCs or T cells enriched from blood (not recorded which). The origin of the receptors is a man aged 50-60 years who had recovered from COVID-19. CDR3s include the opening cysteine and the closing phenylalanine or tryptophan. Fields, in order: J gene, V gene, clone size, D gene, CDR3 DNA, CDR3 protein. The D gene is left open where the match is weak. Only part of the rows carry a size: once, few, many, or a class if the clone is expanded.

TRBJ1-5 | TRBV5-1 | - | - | TGCGCCAGCAGAAAGGACCCCGGGAGTAATAGCAATCAGCCCCAGCATTTT | CASRKDPGSNSNQPQHF
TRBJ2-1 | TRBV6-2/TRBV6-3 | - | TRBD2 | TGTGCCAGCAGTTCCAGACTAGCGGGTTCCTACAATGAGCAGTTCTTC | CASSSRLAGSYNEQFF
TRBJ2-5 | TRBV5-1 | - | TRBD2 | TGCGCCAGCAGCTTGGTACTAGCGGGGGGCCGTACGTACCAAGAGACCCAGTACTTC | CASSLVLAGGRTYQETQYF
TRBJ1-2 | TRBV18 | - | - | TGTGCCAGCTCACCGGAACAGGGAAGGGATGGCTACACCTTC | CASSPEQGRDGYTF
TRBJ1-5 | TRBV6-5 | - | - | TGTGCCAGCAGGGAGTACTTGGGCAATCAGCCCCAGCATTTT | CASREYLGNQPQHF
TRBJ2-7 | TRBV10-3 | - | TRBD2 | TGTGCCATCAGTGAGTCGGGACTAGATGGGTCCTACGAGCAGTACTTC | CAISESGLDGSYEQYF
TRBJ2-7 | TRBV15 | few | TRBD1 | TGTGCCACCAGCAGAGTGGGACAGGGACCGGGAGAGCAGTACTTC | CATSRVGQGPGEQYF
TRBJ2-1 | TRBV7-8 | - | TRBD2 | TGTGCCAGCAGCTTAGAAGTCGGGCTAGCGGGGTTCGGGAATGAGCAGTTCTTC | CASSLEVGLAGFGNEQFF
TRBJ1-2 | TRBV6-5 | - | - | TGTGCCAGCAGTACCCCTCGGGAAGGGAGCTATGGCTACACCTTC | CASSTPREGSYGYTF
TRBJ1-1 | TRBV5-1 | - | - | TGCGCCAGCAGCTTGGGTCGGAGGGGTGGTGAAGCTTTCTTT | CASSLGRRGGEAFF
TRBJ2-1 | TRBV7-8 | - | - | TGTGCCAGCAGCTTATTGCGGGGAAGCTCCTACAATGAGCAGTTCTTC | CASSLLRGSSYNEQFF
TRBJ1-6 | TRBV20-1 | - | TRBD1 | TGCAGTGCTAGTCCAGACAGGGGAAATTCACCCCTCCACTTT | CSASPDRGNSPLHF
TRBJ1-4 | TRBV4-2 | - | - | TGTGCCAGCAGCCCCGGATATCTCGGAGCTAATGAAAAACTGTTTTTT | CASSPGYLGANEKLFF
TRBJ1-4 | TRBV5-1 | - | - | TGCGCCAGTAAAGACTGGGGCGAGGAGGAAAAACTGTTTTTT | CASKDWGEEEKLFF
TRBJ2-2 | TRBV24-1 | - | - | TGTGCCACCAGGGCGGGGAACACCGGGGAGCTGTTTTTT | CATRAGNTGELFF
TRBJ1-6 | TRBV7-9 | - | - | TGTGCCAGCAGCCCCCGGTCGGGGGTTAATTCACCCCTCCACTTT | CASSPRSGVNSPLHF
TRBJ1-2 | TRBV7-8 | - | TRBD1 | TGTGCCAGCAGCTTAGGAAGGACACAGGGGACGTGGAACTATGGCTACACCTTC | CASSLGRTQGTWNYGYTF
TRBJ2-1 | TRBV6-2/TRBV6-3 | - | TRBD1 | TGTGCCAGCAGTTTCGACAGGGACAATGAGCAGTTCTTC | CASSFDRDNEQFF
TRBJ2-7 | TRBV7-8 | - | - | TGTGCCAGCAGTCCAATCTCCTACGAGCAGTACTTC | CASSPISYEQYF
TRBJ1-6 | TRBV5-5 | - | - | TGTGCCAGCAGCTTGGCTCGGAGCTCCTATAATTCACCCCTCCACTTT | CASSLARSSYNSPLHF
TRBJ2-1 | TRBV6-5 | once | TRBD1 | TGTGCCAGCAGTTCCCGGACAGGAGTTGATGAGCAGTTCTTC | CASSSRTGVDEQFF
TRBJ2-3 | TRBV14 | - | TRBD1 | TGTGCCAGCAGCCTTTGGACAGGGGCAGATACGCAGTATTTT | CASSLWTGADTQYF
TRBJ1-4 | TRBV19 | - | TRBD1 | TGTGCCAGTAGTAACCAGGGGGCGTTGGGGGAAAAACTGTTTTTT | CASSNQGALGEKLFF
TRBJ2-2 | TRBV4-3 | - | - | TGCGCCAGCAGCCCCGGGACAAGACACACCGGGGAGCTGTTTTTT | CASSPGTRHTGELFF
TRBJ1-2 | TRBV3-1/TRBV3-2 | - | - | TGTGCCAGCAGCCCTACAAGGAGGGTAAACTATGGCTACACCTTC | CASSPTRRVNYGYTF
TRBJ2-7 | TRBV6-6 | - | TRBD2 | TGTGCCAGCGGCGGGGGGGGGATTGACGAGCAGTACTTC | CASGGGGIDEQYF
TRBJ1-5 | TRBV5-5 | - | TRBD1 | TGTGCCAGCAGCTCCAAGGGACAGGGCCCCCAGCATTTT | CASSSKGQGPQHF
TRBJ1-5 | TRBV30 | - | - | TGTGCCTGGAGTGGGGGCTGGACAGCAAGCAATCAGCCCCAGCATTTT | CAWSGGWTASNQPQHF
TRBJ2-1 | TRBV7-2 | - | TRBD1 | TGTGCCAGCAGCAAAAGACAGGGTAACTCCTACAATGAGCAGTTCTTC | CASSKRQGNSYNEQFF
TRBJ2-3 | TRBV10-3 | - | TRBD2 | TGTGCCATCAGTGAAAGCGGGGGGCAAGATACGCAGTATTTT | CAISESGGQDTQYF
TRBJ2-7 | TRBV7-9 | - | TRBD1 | TGTGCCAGCAGCCAATCCGGGACAGGGGGCTACGAGCAGTACTTC | CASSQSGTGGYEQYF
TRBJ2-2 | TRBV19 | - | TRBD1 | TGTGCCAGTAGTACGACAGGGTGGGACGGGGAGCTGTTTTTT | CASSTTGWDGELFF
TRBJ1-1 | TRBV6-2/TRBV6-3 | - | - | TGTGCCAGCAGTTACTCGAAGCCGGGGATGAACACTGAAGCTTTCTTT | CASSYSKPGMNTEAFF
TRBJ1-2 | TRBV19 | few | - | TGTGCCAGTAGTAGAGGAAACTATGGCTACACCTTC | CASSRGNYGYTF
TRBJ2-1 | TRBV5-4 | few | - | TGTGCCAGCAGCTTGGGCGGAGGATACAATGAGCAGTTCTTC | CASSLGGGYNEQFF
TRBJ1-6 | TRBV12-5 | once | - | TGTGCTAGTGGTTTGGAGGGGTATAATTCACCCCTCCACTTT | CASGLEGYNSPLHF
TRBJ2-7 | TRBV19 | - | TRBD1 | TGTGCCAGTAGGTCGGGACAGGGAAGATACGAGCAGTACTTC | CASRSGQGRYEQYF
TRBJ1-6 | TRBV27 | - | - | TGTGCCAGCAGTTCGACAGCGCCAAATAATTCACCCCTCCACTTT | CASSSTAPNNSPLHF
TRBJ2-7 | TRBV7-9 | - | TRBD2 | TGTGCCAGCAGCTCGACTAGCGGGGGGACCTACGAGCAGTACTTC | CASSSTSGGTYEQYF
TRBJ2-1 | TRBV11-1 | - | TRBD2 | TGTGCCAGCAGCTTGGAGCGGGGGCCCTACAATGAGCAGTTCTTC | CASSLERGPYNEQFF
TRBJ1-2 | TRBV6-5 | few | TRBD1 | TGTGCCAGCAGTTACGCAGGGGGCCAATACACCTTC | CASSYAGGQYTF
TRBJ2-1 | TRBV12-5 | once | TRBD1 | TGTGCTAGTGGCCCGACAGGGGGGCTTACAAGCTCCTACAATGAGCAGTTCTTC | CASGPTGGLTSSYNEQFF
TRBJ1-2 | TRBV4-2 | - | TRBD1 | TGTGCCAGCAGCCAAGGTCTGGGACAGGGCTATGGCTACACCTTC | CASSQGLGQGYGYTF
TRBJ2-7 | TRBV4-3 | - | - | TGCGCCAGCAGCCAAGGTCTCAAAAGGGGCAGGGCCATAAACGAGCAGTACTTC | CASSQGLKRGRAINEQYF
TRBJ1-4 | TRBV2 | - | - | TGTGCCAGCAGGGCCCTTAATGAAAAACTGTTTTTT | CASRALNEKLFF
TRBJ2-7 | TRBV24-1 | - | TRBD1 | TGTGCCACCAGTGTCCCGGGACAGGGATACGAGCAGTACTTC | CATSVPGQGYEQYF
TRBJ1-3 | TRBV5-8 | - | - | TGTGCCAGCAGCATGACAGAAGGAAACACCATATATTTT | CASSMTEGNTIYF
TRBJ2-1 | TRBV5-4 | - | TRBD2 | TGTGCCAGCAGCAGGGGACTAGCGGGGGGCGGGGATGAGCAGTTCTTC | CASSRGLAGGGDEQFF
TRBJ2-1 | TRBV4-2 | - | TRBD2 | TGTGCCAGCAGCTCCATAGCGGGGAGCTCCTACAATGAGCAGTTCTTC | CASSSIAGSSYNEQFF
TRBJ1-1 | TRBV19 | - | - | TGTGCCAGTAGTCCGCAGGTGCTGAACACTGAAGCTTTCTTT | CASSPQVLNTEAFF
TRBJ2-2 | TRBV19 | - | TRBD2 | TGTGCCAGTAGTACGCGTAGCGGGGGGGCCTACACCGGGGAGCTGTTTTTT | CASSTRSGGAYTGELFF
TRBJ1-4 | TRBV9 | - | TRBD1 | TGTGCCAGCAGCGACTACAGGGGTTCAACAACTAATGAAAAACTGTTTTTT | CASSDYRGSTTNEKLFF
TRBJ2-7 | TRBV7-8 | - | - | TGTGCCAGCAGCCTACAGGGTGGGAACGAGCAGTACTTC | CASSLQGGNEQYF
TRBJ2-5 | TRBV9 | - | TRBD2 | TGTGCCAGCAGCGAAACTAGCGGGGTAAACCAAGAGACCCAGTACTTC | CASSETSGVNQETQYF
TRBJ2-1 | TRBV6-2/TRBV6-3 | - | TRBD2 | TGTGCCAGCAGTTACGGGGGGGGCTACAATGAGCAGTTCTTC | CASSYGGGYNEQFF
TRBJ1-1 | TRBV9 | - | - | TGTGCCAGCAGCGTAGTGCAGGGTACGGGCACTGAAGCTTTCTTT | CASSVVQGTGTEAFF
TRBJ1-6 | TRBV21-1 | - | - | TGTGCCAGCAGCACGGCTCCCGGGACAGGTAATTCACCCCTCCACTTT | CASSTAPGTGNSPLHF
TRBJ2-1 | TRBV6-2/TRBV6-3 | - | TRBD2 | TGTGCCAGCAGTTACGCTCCTAGCGGGGCCTACAATGAGCAGTTCTTC | CASSYAPSGAYNEQFF
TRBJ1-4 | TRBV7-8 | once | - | TGTGCCAGCAGCTTAGGTCGGCAGGGCGTTGCAACTAATGAAAAACTGTTTTTT | CASSLGRQGVATNEKLFF